Described below is a single T cell receptor (beta chain) sequence and its context. Data came from immunoSEQ multiplex PCR; TCRdb stores just in-frame clones and leaves some out. Here the sample spans about 82,000 clones, 87% being singletons. This entry is derived from a study of control samples from healthy donors and cancer patients. CDR1 and CDR2 from the germline V gene are LNHDA and SQIVND (reference sequence). This CDR3 region has 14 residues. V was shortened by 1 base and J by 1 base, with 8 bases between the two germline ends. The chain couples TRBV19 to TRBJ2-7; D possibly corresponds to TRBD2 (5 bases). The sample comprised blood. This sequence originates from a man in his fifties or sixties in good health. CDR3 nucleotide sequence: TGTGCCAGTAGTATAGTGGGAGTTTCCTACGAGCAGTACTTC. Amino acids: CASSIVGVSYEQYF.